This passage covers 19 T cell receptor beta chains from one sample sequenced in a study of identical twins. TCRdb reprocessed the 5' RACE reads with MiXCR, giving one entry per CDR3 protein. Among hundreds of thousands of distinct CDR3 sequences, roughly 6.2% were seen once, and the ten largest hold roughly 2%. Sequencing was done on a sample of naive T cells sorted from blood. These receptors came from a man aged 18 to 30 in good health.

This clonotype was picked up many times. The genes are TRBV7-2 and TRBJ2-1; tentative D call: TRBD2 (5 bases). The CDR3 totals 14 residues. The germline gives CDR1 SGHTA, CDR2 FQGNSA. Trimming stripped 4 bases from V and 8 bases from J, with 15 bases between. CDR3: CASSSPVRADEQFF. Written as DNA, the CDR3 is TGTGCCAGCAGCTCCCCGGTGAGGGCTGATGAGCAGTTCTTC.

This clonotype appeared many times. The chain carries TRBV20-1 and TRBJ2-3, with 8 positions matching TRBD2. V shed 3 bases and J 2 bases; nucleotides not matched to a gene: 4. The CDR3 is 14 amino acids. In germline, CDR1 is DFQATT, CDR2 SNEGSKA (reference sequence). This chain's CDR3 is CSARRSGVTDTQYF. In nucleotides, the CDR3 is TGCAGTGCTAGGCGTAGCGGGGTCACAGATACGCAGTATTTT.

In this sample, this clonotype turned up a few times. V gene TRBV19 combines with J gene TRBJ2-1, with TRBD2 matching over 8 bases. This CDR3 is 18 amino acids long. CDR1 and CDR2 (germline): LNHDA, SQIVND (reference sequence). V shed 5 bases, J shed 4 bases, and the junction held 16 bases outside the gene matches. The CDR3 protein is CASSRGGRARAAYNEQFF. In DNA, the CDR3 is TGTGCCAGTAGTCGGGGGGGCCGTGCCCGTGCAGCTTACAATGAGCAGTTCTTC.

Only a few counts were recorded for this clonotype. CDR3 amino acids: CASVPGQGSMAGELFF. The CDR3 DNA follows: TGTGCCAGCGTTCCCGGGCAGGGGAGCATGGCCGGGGAGCTGTTTTTT. The chain uses TRBV28 and TRBJ2-2; the D gene is possibly TRBD1 (6 bases). Germline V CDR1 and CDR2: MDHEN, SYDVKM. V lost 8 bases and J 6 bases, leaving 22 bases between the germline ends. The CDR3 loop spans 16 amino acids. Variable domain in full (rest from reference TRBV28 and TRBJ2-2): DVKVTQSSRYLVKRTGEKVFLECVQDMDHENMFWYRQDPGLGLRLIYFSYDVKMKEKGDIPEGYSVSREKKERFSLILESASTNQTSMYLCASVPGQGSMAGELFFGEGSRLTVL.

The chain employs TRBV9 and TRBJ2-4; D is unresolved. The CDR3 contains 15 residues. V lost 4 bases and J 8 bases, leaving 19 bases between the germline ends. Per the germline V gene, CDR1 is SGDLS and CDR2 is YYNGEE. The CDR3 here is CASSQEARNWDIQYF. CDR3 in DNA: TGTGCCAGCAGCCAAGAGGCCCGTAATTGGGACATTCAGTACTTC.

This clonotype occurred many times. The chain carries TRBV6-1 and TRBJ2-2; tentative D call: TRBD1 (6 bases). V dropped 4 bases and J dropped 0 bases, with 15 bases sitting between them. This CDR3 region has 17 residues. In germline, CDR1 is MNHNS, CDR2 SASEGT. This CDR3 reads CASSATGPHSNTGELFF. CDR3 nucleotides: TGTGCCAGCAGTGCAACAGGGCCCCACTCGAACACCGGGGAGCTGTTTTTT.

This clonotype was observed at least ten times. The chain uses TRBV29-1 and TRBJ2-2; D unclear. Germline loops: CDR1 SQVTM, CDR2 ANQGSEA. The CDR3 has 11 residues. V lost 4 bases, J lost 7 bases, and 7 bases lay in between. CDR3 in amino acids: CSVVGNGELFF. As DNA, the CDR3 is TGCAGCGTTGTGGGTAACGGGGAGCTGTTTTTT.

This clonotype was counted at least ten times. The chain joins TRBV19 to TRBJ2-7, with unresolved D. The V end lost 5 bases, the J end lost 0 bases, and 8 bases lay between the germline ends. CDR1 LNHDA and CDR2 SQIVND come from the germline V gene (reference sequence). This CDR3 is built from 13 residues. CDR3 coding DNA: TGTGCCAGTAGTCGAACGAGCTCCTACGAGCAGTACTTC. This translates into CASSRTSSYEQYF. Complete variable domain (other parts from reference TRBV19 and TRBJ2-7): DGGITQSPKYLFRKEGQNVTLSCEQNLNHDAMYWYRQDPGQGLRLIYYSQIVNDFQKGDIAEGYSVSREKKESFPLTVTSAQKNPTAFYLCASSRTSSYEQYFGPGTRLTVT.

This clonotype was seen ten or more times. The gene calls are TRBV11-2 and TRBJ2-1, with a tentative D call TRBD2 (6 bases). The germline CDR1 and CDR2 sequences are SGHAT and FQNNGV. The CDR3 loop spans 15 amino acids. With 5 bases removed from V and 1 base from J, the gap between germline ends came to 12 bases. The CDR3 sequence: CASSLIAESYNEQFF. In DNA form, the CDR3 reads TGTGCCAGCAGCCTCATAGCGGAATCCTACAATGAGCAGTTCTTC.

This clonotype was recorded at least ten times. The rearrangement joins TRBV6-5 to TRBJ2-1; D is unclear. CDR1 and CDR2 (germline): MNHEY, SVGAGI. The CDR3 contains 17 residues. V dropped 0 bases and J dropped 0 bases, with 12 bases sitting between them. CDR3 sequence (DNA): TGTGCCAGCAGTTACTCGCTAGAAACTGGCTCCTACAATGAGCAGTTCTTC. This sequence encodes CASSYSLETGSYNEQFF.

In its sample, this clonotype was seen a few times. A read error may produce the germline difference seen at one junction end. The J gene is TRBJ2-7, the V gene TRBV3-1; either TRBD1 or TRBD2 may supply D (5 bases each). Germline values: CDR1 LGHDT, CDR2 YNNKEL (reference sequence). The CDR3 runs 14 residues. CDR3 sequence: CANSPRDGNYEQYF. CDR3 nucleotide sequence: TGTGCCAACAGCCCCCGGGACGGGAACTACGAGCAGTACTTC.

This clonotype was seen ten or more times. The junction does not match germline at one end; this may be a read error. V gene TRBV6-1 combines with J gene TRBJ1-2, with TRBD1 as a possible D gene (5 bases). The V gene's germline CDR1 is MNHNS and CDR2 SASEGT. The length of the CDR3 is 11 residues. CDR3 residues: CASSAGTAQPF. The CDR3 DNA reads TGTGCCAGCAGCGCCGGGACCGCCCAACCCTTC.

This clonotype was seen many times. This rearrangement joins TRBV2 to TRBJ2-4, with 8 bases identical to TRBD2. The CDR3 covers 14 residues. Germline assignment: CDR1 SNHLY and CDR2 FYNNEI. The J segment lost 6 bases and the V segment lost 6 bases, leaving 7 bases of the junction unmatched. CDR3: CASRGLVGLNIQYF. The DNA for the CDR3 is TGTGCCAGCAGGGGACTAGTAGGCCTAAACATTCAGTACTTC.

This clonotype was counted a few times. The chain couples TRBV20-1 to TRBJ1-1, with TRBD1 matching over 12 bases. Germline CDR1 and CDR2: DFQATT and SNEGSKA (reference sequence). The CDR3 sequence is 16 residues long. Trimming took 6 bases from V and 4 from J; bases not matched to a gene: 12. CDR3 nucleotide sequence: TGCAGTGCCACACCGGGGACAGGGGGCCCGAGCACTGAAGCTTTCTTT. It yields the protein CSATPGTGGPSTEAFF.

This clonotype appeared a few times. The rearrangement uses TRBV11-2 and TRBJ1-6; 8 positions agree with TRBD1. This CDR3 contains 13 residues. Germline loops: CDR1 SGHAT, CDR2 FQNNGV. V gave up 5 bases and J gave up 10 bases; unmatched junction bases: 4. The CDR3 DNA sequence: TGTGCCAGCAGCATCAGGGGGCCCTCACCCCTCCACTTT. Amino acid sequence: CASSIRGPSPLHF.

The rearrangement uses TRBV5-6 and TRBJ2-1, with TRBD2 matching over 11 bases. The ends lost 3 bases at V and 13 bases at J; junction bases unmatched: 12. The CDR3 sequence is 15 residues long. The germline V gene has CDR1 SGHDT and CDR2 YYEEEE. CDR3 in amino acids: CASSSPGLAGGLQFF. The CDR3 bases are TGTGCCAGCAGCTCGCCGGGTCTAGCGGGAGGTTTACAGTTCTTC.

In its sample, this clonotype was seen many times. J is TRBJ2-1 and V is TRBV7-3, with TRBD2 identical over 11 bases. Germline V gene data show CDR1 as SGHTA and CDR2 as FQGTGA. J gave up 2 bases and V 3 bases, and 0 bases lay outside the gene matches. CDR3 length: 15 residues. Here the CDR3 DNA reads TGTGCCAGCAGCTTTAGCGGGAGGGCCTACAATGAGCAGTTCTTC. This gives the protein CASSFSGRAYNEQFF. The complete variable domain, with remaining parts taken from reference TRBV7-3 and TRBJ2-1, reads GAGVSQTPSNKVTEKGKYVELRCDPISGHTALYWYRQSLGQGPEFLIYFQGTGAADDSGLPNDRFFAVRPEGSVSTLKIQRTERGDSAVYLCASSFSGRAYNEQFFGPGTRLTVL.

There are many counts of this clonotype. CDR3 loop: CSVDTGTGFYNEQFF. DNA of the CDR3: TGCAGCGTGGACACCGGGACAGGGTTCTACAATGAGCAGTTCTTC. The chain is built from TRBV29-1 and TRBJ2-1, with 9 bases fitting TRBD1. The CDR3 sequence is 15 residues long. The V segment lost 6 bases and the J segment 3 bases; nucleotides outside the gene matches: 9. CDR1 is SQVTM, CDR2 ANQGSEA, per germline.

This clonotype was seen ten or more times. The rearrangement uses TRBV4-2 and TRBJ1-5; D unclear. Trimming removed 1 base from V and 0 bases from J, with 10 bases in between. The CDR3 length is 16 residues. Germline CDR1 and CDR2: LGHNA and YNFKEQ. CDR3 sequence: CASSQAGVDSNQPQHF. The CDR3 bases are TGTGCCAGCAGCCAAGCTGGGGTCGATAGCAATCAGCCCCAGCATTTT.